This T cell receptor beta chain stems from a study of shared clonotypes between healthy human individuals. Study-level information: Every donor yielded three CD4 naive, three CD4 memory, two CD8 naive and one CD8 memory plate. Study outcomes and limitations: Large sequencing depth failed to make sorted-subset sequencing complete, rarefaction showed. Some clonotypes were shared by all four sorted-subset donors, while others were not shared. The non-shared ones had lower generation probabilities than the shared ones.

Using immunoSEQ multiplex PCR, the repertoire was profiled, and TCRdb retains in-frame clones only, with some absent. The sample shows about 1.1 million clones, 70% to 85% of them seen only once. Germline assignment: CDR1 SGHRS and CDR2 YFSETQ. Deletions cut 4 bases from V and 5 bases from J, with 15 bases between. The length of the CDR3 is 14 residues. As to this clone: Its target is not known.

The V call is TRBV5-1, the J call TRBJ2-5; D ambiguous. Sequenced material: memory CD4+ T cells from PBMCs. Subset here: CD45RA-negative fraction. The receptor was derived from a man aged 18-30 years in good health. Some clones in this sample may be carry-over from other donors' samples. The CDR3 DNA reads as TGCGCCAGCAGCGTGCTTATGGGTGGGGAGACCCAGTACTTC. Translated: CASSVLMGGETQYF.